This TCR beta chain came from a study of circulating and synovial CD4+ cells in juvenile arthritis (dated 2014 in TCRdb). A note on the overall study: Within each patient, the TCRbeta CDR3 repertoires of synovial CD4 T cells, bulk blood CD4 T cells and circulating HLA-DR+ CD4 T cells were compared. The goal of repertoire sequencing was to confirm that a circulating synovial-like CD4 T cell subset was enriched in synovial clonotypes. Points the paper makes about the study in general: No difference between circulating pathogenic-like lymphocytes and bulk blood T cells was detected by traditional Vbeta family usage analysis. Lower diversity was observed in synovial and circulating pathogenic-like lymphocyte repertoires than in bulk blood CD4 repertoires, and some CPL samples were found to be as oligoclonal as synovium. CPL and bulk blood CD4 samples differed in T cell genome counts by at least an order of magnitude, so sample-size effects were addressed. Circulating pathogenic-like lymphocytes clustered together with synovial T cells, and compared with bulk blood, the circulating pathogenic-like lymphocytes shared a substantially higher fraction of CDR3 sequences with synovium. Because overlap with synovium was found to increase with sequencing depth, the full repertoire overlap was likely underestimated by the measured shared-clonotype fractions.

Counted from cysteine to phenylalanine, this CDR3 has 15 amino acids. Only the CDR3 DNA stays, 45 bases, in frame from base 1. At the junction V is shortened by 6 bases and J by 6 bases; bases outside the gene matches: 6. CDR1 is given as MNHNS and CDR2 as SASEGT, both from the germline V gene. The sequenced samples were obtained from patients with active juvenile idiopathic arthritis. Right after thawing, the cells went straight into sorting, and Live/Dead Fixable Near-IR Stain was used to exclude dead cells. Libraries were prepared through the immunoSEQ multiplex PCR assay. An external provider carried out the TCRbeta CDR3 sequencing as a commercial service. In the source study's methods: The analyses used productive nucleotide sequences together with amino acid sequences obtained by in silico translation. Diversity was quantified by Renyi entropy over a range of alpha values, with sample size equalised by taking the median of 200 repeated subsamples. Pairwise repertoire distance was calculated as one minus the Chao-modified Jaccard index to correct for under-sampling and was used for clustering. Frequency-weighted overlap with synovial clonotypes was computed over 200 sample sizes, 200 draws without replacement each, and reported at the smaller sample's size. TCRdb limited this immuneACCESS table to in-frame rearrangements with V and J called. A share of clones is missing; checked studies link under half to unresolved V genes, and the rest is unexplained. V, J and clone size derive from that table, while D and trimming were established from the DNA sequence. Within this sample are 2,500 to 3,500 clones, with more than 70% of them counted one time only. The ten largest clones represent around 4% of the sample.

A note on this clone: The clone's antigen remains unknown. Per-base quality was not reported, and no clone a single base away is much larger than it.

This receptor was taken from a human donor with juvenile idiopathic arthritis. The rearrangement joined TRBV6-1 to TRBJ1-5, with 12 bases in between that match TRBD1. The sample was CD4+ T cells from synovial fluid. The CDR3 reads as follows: CASRSGQGAGQPQHF. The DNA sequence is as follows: TGTGCCAGCAGGTCGGGACAGGGGGCAGGTCAGCCCCAGCATTTT.